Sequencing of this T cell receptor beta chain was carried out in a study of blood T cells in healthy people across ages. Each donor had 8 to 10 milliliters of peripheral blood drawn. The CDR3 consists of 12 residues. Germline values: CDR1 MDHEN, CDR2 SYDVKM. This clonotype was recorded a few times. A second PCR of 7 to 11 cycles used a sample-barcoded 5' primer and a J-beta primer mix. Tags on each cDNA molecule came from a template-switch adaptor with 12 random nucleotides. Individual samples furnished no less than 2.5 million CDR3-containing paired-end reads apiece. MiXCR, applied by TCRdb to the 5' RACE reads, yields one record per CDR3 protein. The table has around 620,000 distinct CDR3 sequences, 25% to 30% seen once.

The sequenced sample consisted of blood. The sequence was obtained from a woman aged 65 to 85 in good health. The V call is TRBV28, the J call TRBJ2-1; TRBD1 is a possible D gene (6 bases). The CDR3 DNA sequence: TGTGCTACGGACAAAGGGGGCAATGAGCAGTTCTTC. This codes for CATDKGGNEQFF.